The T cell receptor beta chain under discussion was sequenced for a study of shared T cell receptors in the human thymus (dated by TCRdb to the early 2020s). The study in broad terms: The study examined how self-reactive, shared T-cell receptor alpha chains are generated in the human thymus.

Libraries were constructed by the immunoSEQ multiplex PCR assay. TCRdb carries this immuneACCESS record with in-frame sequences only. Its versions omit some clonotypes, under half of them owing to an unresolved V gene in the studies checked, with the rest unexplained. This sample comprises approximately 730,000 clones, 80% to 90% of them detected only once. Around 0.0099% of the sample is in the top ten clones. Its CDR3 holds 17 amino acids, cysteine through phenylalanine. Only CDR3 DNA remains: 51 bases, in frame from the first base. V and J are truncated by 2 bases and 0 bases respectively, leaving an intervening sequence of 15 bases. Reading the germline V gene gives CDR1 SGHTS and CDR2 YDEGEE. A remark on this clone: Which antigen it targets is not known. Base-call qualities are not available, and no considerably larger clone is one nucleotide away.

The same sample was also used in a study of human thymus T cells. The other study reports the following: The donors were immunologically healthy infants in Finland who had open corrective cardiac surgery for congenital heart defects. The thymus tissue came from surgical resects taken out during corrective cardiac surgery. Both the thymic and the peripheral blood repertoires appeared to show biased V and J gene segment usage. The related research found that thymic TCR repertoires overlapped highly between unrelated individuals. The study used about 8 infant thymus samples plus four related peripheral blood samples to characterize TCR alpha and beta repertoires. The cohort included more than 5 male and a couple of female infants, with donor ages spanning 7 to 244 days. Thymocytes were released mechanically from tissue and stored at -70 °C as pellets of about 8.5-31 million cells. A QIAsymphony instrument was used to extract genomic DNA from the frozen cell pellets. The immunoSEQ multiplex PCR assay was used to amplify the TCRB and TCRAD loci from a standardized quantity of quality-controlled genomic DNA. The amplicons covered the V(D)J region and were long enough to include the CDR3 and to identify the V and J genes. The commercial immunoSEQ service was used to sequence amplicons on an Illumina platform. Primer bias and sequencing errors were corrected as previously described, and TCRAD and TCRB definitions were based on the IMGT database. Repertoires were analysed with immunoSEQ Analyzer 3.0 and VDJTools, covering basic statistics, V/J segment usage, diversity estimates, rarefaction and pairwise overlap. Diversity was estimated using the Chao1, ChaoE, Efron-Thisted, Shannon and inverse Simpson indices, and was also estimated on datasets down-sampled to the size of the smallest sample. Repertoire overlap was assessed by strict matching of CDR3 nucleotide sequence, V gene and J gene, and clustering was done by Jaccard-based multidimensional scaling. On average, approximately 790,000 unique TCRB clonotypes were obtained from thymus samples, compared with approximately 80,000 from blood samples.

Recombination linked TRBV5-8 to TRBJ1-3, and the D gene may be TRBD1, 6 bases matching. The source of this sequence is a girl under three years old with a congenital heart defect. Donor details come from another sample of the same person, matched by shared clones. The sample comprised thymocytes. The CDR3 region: CASSFHQGSVSGNTIYF. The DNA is TGTGCCAGCAGCTTTCACCAGGGGTCGGTCTCTGGAAACACCATATATTTT.